Presented here are 2 T cell receptor beta chains from one specimen sequenced in a study of T-cell reconstitution after alpha-beta-depleted transplantation in children. Using unique molecular identifiers, the investigators prepared the TCRbeta library. TCRdb re-called the PCR reads with MiXCR, one entry per CDR3 protein. The sample yields around 270,000 distinct CDR3 sequences, 10% seen once. Sequences were derived from PBMCs, sampled before TCRalphabeta/CD19-depleted stem cell transplant. Receptor source: a boy in the first two years of life with acute myeloid leukemia, due to receive a stem cell transplant.

This clonotype was observed at least ten times. The chain links TRBV11-3 to TRBJ1-1, with a tentative D call TRBD1 (6 bases). V lost 5 bases and J 7 bases, leaving 14 bases between the germline ends. This CDR3 has 13 amino acids. The V gene's germline CDR1 is SGHNT and CDR2 YENEEA. In DNA, the CDR3 is TGTGCCAGCAGCAACCCAGGGGCCCATGAAGCTTTCTTT. Protein sequence: CASSNPGAHEAFF. The variable domain in full, completed from reference TRBV11-3 and TRBJ1-1, reads EAGVVQSPRYKIIEKKQPVAFWCNPISGHNTLYWYLQNLGQGPELLIRYENEEAVDDSQLPKDRFSAERLKGVDSTLKIQPAELGDSAVYLCASSNPGAHEAFFGQGTRLTVV.

This clonotype was counted at least ten times. The rearrangement links TRBV7-2 to TRBJ2-1; 11 bases are a match to TRBD1. The CDR3 contains 16 residues. The germline CDR1 and CDR2 sequences are SGHTA and FQGNSA. Trimming removed 4 bases from V and 5 bases from J; junction bases left unmatched: 7. Written as DNA, the CDR3 is TGTGCCAGCAGCTCTCTAGGACAGGGGGCGAACAATGAGCAGTTCTTC. Protein product: CASSSLGQGANNEQFF.